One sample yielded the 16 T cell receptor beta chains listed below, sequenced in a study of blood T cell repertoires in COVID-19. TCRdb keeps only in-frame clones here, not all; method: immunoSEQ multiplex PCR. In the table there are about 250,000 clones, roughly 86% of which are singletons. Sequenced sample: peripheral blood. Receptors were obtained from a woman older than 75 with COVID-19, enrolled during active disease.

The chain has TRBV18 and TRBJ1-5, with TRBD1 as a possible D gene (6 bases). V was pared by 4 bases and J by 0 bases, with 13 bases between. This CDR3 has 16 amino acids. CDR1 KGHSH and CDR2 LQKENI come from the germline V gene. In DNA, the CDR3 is TGTGCCAGCTCACTACAGGGTATCTATAGCAATCAGCCCCAGCATTTT. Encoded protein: CASSLQGIYSNQPQHF.

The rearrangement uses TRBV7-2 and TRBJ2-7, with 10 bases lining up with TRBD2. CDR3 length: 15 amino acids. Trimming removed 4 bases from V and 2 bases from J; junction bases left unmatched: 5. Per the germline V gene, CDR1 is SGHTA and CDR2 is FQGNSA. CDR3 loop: CASSSLAGGAYEQYF. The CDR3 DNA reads TGTGCCAGCAGCTCCTTAGCGGGGGGCGCCTACGAGCAGTACTTC.

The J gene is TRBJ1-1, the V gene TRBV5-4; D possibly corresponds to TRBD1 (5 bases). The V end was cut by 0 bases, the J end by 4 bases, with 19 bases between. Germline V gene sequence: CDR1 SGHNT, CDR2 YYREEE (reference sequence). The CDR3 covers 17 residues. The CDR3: CASSLVGQKVGATEAFF. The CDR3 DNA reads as TGTGCCAGCAGCTTGGTCGGTCAGAAGGTTGGGGCCACTGAAGCTTTCTTT.

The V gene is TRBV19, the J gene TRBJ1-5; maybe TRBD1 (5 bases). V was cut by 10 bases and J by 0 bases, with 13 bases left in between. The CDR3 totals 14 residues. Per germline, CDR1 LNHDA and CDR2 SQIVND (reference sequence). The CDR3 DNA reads TGTGCCACCCTTGGCAGGGCTAGCAATCAGCCCCAGCATTTT. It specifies CATLGRASNQPQHF.

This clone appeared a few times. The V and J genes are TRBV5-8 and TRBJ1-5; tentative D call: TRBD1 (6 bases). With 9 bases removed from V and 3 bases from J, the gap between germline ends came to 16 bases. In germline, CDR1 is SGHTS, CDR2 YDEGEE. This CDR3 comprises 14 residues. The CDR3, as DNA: TGTGCCACCAAGGGACAACCTGACAATCAGCCCCAGCATTTT. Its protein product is CATKGQPDNQPQHF.

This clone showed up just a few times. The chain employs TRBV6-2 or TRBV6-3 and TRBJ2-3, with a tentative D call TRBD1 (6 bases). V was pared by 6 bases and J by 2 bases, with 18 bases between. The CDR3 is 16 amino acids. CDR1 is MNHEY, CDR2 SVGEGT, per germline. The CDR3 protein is CASSPARGGFTDTQYF. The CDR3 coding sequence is TGTGCCAGCAGCCCCGCCCGAGGGGGTTTCACAGATACGCAGTATTTT.

The CDR3 region is CASSLDVGPGDTQYF. The CDR3 DNA reads as TGTGCCAGCAGCTTGGACGTGGGGCCCGGAGATACGCAGTATTTT. The chain employs TRBV5-4 and TRBJ2-3; weak D call: TRBD1 (5 bases). Germline-derived CDR1 and CDR2 are SGHNT and YYREEE (reference sequence). This CDR3 has 15 amino acids. V was cut by 0 bases and J by 5 bases, with 13 bases left in between.

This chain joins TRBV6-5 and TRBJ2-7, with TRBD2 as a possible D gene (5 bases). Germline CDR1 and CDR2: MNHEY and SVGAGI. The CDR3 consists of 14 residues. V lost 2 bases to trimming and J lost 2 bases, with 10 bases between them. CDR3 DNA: TGTGCCAGCAGTTACGCCGGGATGCCCTACGAGCAGTACTTC. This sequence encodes CASSYAGMPYEQYF.

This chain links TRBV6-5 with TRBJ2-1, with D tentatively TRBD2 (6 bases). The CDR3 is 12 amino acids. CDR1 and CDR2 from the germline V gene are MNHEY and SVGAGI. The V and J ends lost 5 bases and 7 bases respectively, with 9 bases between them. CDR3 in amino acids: CASSLRGNEQFF. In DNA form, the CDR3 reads TGTGCCAGCAGTCTACGGGGGAATGAGCAGTTCTTC.

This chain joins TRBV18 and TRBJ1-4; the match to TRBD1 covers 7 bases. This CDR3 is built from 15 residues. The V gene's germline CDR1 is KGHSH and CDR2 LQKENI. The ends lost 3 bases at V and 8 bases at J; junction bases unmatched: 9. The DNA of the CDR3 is TGTGCCAGCTCACCCCAAAACAGGGGCGGAGAAAAACTGTTTTTT. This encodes CASSPQNRGGEKLFF.

Here the CDR3 DNA reads TGTGCCAGCAGCGAGTACCCGGGACAGGCCTACAATGAGCAGTTCTTC. This translates into CASSEYPGQAYNEQFF. This chain joins TRBV6-2 or TRBV6-3 and TRBJ2-1, with 8 bases aligning to TRBD1. Looked up from germline, CDR1 is MNHEY and CDR2 is SVGEGT. The CDR3 has 16 residues. After removal of 6 bases from V and 2 bases from J, the junction contained 9 bases not matched to a gene.

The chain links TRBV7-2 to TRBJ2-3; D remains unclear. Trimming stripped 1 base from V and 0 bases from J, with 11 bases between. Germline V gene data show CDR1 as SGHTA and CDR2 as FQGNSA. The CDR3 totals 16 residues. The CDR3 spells CASSLVGGPSTDTQYF. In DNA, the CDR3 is TGTGCCAGCAGCTTAGTAGGCGGTCCTAGCACAGATACGCAGTATTTT.

DNA of the CDR3: TGTGCCAGTACTACAGGGATTCCATATGGCTACACCTTC. As protein: CASTTGIPYGYTF. The rearrangement links TRBV19 to TRBJ1-2; D perhaps matches TRBD1 (6 bases). There are 13 residues in the CDR3. CDR1 is LNHDA and CDR2 is SQIVND in the germline V gene (reference sequence). V dropped 7 bases and J dropped 5 bases, with 14 bases sitting between them.

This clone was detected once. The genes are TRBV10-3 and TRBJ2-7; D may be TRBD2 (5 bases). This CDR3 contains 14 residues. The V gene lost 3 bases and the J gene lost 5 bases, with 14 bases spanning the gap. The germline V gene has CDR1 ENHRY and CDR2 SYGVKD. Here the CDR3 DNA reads TGTGCCATCAGTGACCGGGGATCGATCCACGAGCAGTACGTC. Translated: CAISDRGSIHEQYV.

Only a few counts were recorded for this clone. The CDR3 DNA is TGTGCCAGCAGCTTTACAGGGGGCGCGGATGGCTACACCTTC. Translated, it gives CASSFTGGADGYTF. The J gene is TRBJ1-2, the V gene TRBV7-9; 9 nucleotides align to TRBD1. The V gene end was trimmed by 3 bases and the J gene end by 6 bases; junction bases not matched to a gene: 5. The CDR3 runs 14 residues. Germline CDR1 is SEHNR and CDR2 is FQNEAQ (reference sequence).

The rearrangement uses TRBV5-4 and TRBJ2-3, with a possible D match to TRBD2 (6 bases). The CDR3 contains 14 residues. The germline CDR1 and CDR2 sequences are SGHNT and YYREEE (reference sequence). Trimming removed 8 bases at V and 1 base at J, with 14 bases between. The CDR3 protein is CASTGGIGTDTQYF. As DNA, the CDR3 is TGTGCCAGTACTGGGGGGATTGGCACAGATACGCAGTATTTT.